The T cell receptor beta chain described here comes from a study of T-cell reconstitution after alpha-beta-depleted transplantation in children. Study findings and constraints: Among T cells one year after transplant, newly produced cells accounted for most counts and diversity. At around two months after transplant, the alpha-beta T cells were reportedly derived from several hundred expanded clones that came from non-depleted graft cells.

This clonotype was seen more than once but under ten times. What it binds is not known. CDR3 length equals 15 residues. Germline CDR1 reads DFQATT; CDR2 reads SNEGSKA (reference sequence). The V segment lost 6 bases and the J segment 2 bases; nucleotides outside the gene matches: 7. Preparing the TCRbeta library involved the use of unique molecular identifiers. TCRdb re-analysed the PCR reads in MiXCR, keeping a single row per CDR3 protein. The table records some 350,000 distinct CDR3 sequences, 15% to 20% of them present only once. J is TRBJ2-6 and V is TRBV20-1; TRBD1 matches 7 bases. The starting material was PBMCs, mostly from graft donor cells, obtained 360 days after TCRalphabeta/CD19-depleted stem cell transplant. This sequence originates from a male patient between 2 and 10 years old who had a stem cell transplant for acute lymphoblastic leukemia, so the T cells may come from the graft donor. The DNA for the CDR3 is TGCAGTGCAAAACTCCAGGGGGCTGGGGCCAACGTCCTGACTTTC. This gives the protein CSAKLQGAGANVLTF.